This entry is about one T cell receptor (beta chain). Its antigen remains unidentified. TCRdb's copy holds only in-frame clones and misses some; the assay was immunoSEQ multiplex PCR. The sample consists of 13,000 to 15,000 clones, around 89% of them appearing once. These data are taken from a study of pediatric ulcerative colitis. Broader study findings: All ulcerative colitis patients, but no controls, carried two rectal clonotypes. Ulcerative colitis patients shared more blood-rectal clones than controls.

The diagnostic colonoscopy in ulcerative colitis patients preceded any immunosuppressive treatment. The CDR3 loop spans 14 amino acids. With 2 bases removed from V and 5 bases from J, the gap between germline ends came to 13 bases. Germline V gene lookup returns CDR1 SNHLY and CDR2 FYNNEI. The sequenced material came from blood. The chain combines TRBV2 with TRBJ2-7, with D maybe TRBD2 (6 bases). The source of this sequence is a boy between 10 and 17 years old with moderate ulcerative colitis. The CDR3 reads CASSEQGLSNEQYF. CDR3 coding DNA: TGTGCCAGCAGTGAACAGGGACTTTCAAACGAGCAGTACTTC.